Shown below are 30 T cell receptor beta chains from a single sample sequenced in a study of radiation and T cells in renal cell carcinoma. The table came from immunoSEQ multiplex PCR; TCRdb's copy has only in-frame clones and leaves some out. Of roughly 130,000 clones listed, 88% are singletons. Time point here: blood 2 weeks post-SBRT. Treatment meaning: 15 Gy SBRT to primary tumor, nephrectomy 4 weeks later. The starting material was blood, obtained from a patient whose treatment included radiotherapy and nephrectomy. The receptors here all came from a woman between 65 and 79 years old with renal cell carcinoma.

This rearrangement joins TRBV5-5 to TRBJ1-3; D not certain. V was pared by 0 bases and J by 0 bases, with 13 bases between. This CDR3 is built from 17 residues. Germline CDR1 is SGHKS and CDR2 is YYEKEE (reference sequence). CDR3 sequence (DNA): TGTGCCAGCAGCTTGGCGCCAGCCTCAAGCTCTGGAAACACCATATATTTT. Protein: CASSLAPASSSGNTIYF.

This clone occurred a few times. The chain uses TRBV29-1 and TRBJ1-5; 7 nucleotides agree with TRBD1. The V and J ends lost 5 bases and 4 bases, in that order; junction bases with no gene match: 5. Germline V CDR1 and CDR2: SQVTM, ANQGSEA. The CDR3 runs 13 residues. The CDR3 DNA is TGCAGCGTTCAACAGGGGCCTAATCAGCCCCAGCATTTT. As protein: CSVQQGPNQPQHF.

CDR3 in amino acids: CASSDGVGQYYEQYF. CDR3 sequence (DNA): TGTGCCAGCAGTGATGGGGTGGGACAGTACTACGAGCAGTACTTC. This chain links TRBV2 with TRBJ2-7; 7 positions match TRBD1. CDR3 length: 15 residues. J gave up 3 bases and V 3 bases, and 8 bases lay outside the gene matches. Germline-derived CDR1 and CDR2 are SNHLY and FYNNEI.

The V gene is TRBV9, the J gene TRBJ1-3; D is unresolved. The CDR3 contains 15 residues. V was pared by 0 bases and J by 7 bases, with 14 bases between. Germline CDR1 and CDR2: SGDLS and YYNGEE. CDR3 region: CASSVGNEGSNTIYF. The CDR3 bases are TGTGCCAGCAGCGTAGGAAACGAGGGCTCGAACACCATATATTTT.

The V and J genes are TRBV5-4 and TRBJ1-1; no clear D gene. Trimming left V 3 bases short and J 4 bases short, with 7 bases between. CDR3 length equals 12 residues. Germline V gene sequence: CDR1 SGHNT, CDR2 YYREEE (reference sequence). The chain's CDR3 is CASSSTPTEAFF. CDR3 bases: TGTGCCAGCAGCTCGACCCCCACTGAAGCTTTCTTT.

V gene TRBV11-1 combines with J gene TRBJ2-3; weak D call: TRBD2 (7 bases). This CDR3 region has 17 residues. The V end was cut by 5 bases, the J end by 1 base, with 19 bases between. In germline, CDR1 is SGHAT, CDR2 FQDESV (reference sequence). CDR3 residues: CASSPYRALAGTDTQYF. CDR3 coding DNA: TGTGCCAGCAGCCCATACAGGGCTCTAGCGGGCACAGATACGCAGTATTTT. Looking up the rest from reference TRBV11-1 and TRBJ2-3 gives the full variable domain: EAEVAQSPRYKITEKSQAVAFWCDPISGHATLYWYRQILGQGPELLVQFQDESVVDDSQLPKDRFSAERLKGVDSTLKIQPAELGDSAMYLCASSPYRALAGTDTQYFGPGTRLTVL.

This chain links TRBV6-5 with TRBJ2-1; perhaps D is TRBD1 or TRBD2 (5 bases each). CDR1 and CDR2 from the germline V gene are MNHEY and SVGAGI. Trimming shortened V by 2 bases and J by 1 base, and 12 bases separated the two germline ends. This CDR3 has 16 residues. The CDR3 sequence: CASSYMTGLSYNEQFF. The CDR3 DNA follows: TGTGCCAGCAGTTACATGACGGGGCTTTCCTACAATGAGCAGTTCTTC.

This rearrangement joins TRBV5-1 to TRBJ2-2; tentatively, D is TRBD1 (6 bases). CDR1 SGHRS and CDR2 YFSETQ come from the germline V gene. The V end was cut by 0 bases, the J end by 5 bases, with 11 bases between. The CDR3 runs to 15 residues. The CDR3 here is CASSLALTGTGELFF. DNA of the CDR3: TGCGCCAGCAGCTTGGCCTTAACAGGGACCGGGGAGCTGTTTTTT.

Concerning this clone itself: Other DNA sequences of this sample code for an identical CDR3. The rearrangement links TRBV7-2 to TRBJ2-7; no firm D call. CDR1 is SGHTA and CDR2 is FQGNSA in the germline V gene. The CDR3 extends over 16 amino acids. Trimming removed 1 base from V and 0 bases from J, with 13 bases in between. The CDR3 coding sequence is TGTGCCAGCAGCTTAGGACCGGCCGAGAGCTCCTACGAGCAGTACTTC. Residues: CASSLGPAESSYEQYF.

The rearrangement uses TRBV5-6 and TRBJ2-5; no clear D. CDR3 size: 13 residues. Germline V CDR1 and CDR2: SGHDT, YYEEEE. The ends were cut back, 4 bases at V and 0 bases at J, with 7 bases in the middle. CDR3 protein: CASSGINQETQYF. In DNA form, the CDR3 reads TGTGCCAGCAGCGGGATAAACCAAGAGACCCAGTACTTC.

This chain joins TRBV7-3 and TRBJ2-6, with 7 bases matching TRBD1. The CDR3 sequence is 15 residues long. V trimming: 5 bases; J trimming: 2 bases; junction bases outside the gene matches: 3. Germline values: CDR1 SGHTA, CDR2 FQGTGA. CDR3 sequence reads: CASSNDRAGANVLTF. In DNA form, the CDR3 reads TGTGCCAGCAGCAATGACAGGGCTGGGGCCAACGTCCTGACTTTC.

V usage is TRBV2 and J usage is TRBJ1-2; the match to TRBD1 covers 8 bases. The CDR3 loop spans 13 amino acids. Germline V gene sequence: CDR1 SNHLY, CDR2 FYNNEI. The ends lost 6 bases at V and 8 bases at J; junction bases unmatched: 8. The chain's CDR3 is CASRAGQGRGYTF. The DNA of the CDR3 is TGTGCCAGCAGAGCCGGACAGGGCCGAGGCTACACCTTC. The whole variable domain, filled in from reference TRBV2 and TRBJ1-2, reads EPEVTQTPSHQVTQMGQEVILRCVPISNHLYFYWYRQILGQKVEFLVSFYNNEISEKSEIFDDQFSVERPDGSNFTLKIRSTKLEDSAMYFCASRAGQGRGYTFGSGTRLTVV.

This chain joins TRBV11-3 and TRBJ2-1; TRBD1 matches 8 bases. The CDR3 length is 17 residues. Germline CDR1 reads SGHNT; CDR2 reads YENEEA. V shed 4 bases and J 6 bases; nucleotides not matched to a gene: 14. The CDR3 region is CASSYPATGVQINEQFF. The CDR3 DNA sequence: TGTGCCAGCAGCTACCCAGCGACAGGGGTGCAAATCAATGAGCAGTTCTTC.

This sequence joins TRBV19 and TRBJ1-5; tentative D call: TRBD1 (5 bases). Germline loops: CDR1 LNHDA, CDR2 SQIVND (reference sequence). The CDR3 extends over 17 amino acids. V lost 1 base and J 2 bases, leaving 15 bases between the germline ends. The CDR3 protein is CASSIAARARGNQPQHF. Written as DNA, the CDR3 is TGTGCCAGTAGTATAGCCGCCAGGGCCCGAGGCAATCAGCCCCAGCATTTT.

This clone has a single count. The rearrangement uses TRBV19 and TRBJ2-3, with 8 bases that match TRBD2. CDR3 length: 15 residues. Unmatched junction bases numbered 8, after V lost 7 bases and J lost 2 bases. The V gene's germline CDR1 is LNHDA and CDR2 SQIVND (reference sequence). The CDR3 here is CASTERGSPTDTQYF. DNA of the CDR3: TGTGCCAGTACGGAGCGGGGGTCCCCCACAGATACGCAGTATTTT.

This clone was recorded only once. The chain employs TRBV7-9 and TRBJ2-3, with D possibly matching TRBD2 (5 bases). Trimming pared 0 bases from V and 5 bases from J, leaving 9 bases between. This CDR3 comprises 14 residues. Germline-derived CDR1 and CDR2 are SEHNR and FQNEAQ (reference sequence). The CDR3 spells CASSLALAGDTQYF. The CDR3 DNA follows: TGTGCCAGCAGCTTAGCCCTAGCCGGAGATACGCAGTATTTT.

The chain joins TRBV6-4 to TRBJ1-2; 7 nucleotides line up with TRBD1. Germline V gene data show CDR1 as MRHNA and CDR2 as SNTAGT. The CDR3 consists of 13 residues. With V trimmed by 2 bases and J by 8 bases, 5 bases remained unmatched. The CDR3 here is CASSDTGAGGYTF. The CDR3 coding sequence is TGTGCCAGCAGTGACACAGGGGCGGGCGGCTACACCTTC.

J is TRBJ2-7 and V is TRBV30, with D maybe TRBD2 (5 bases). V was shortened by 3 bases and J by 0 bases, with 9 bases between the two germline ends. The CDR3 sequence is 13 residues long. The germline CDR1 and CDR2 sequences are GTSNPN and SVGIG (reference sequence). CDR3 sequence: CAWRLGGSYEQYF. CDR3 in DNA: TGTGCCTGGAGGTTAGGAGGCTCCTACGAGCAGTACTTC.

V usage is TRBV18 and J usage is TRBJ1-4; TRBD1 is a possible D gene (6 bases). Trimming shortened V by 2 bases and J by 4 bases, and 11 bases separated the two germline ends. Germline V gives CDR1 KGHSH, CDR2 LQKENI. The CDR3 extends over 15 amino acids. This CDR3 is CASSPALGGNEKLFF. The CDR3 DNA sequence: TGTGCCAGCTCACCAGCCTTAGGGGGTAATGAAAAACTGTTTTTT.

This clone was seen a few times. The CDR3 nucleotides are TGCGCCAGCAGCCAAGATTGGGCCGGGGGCGAGGGTGAAGCTTTCTTT. Its protein product is CASSQDWAGGEGEAFF. This chain joins TRBV4-3 and TRBJ1-1, with D possibly TRBD1 on 6 matching bases. The CDR3 totals 16 residues. The V end lost 0 bases, the J end lost 7 bases, and 18 bases lay between the germline ends. The germline V gene encodes CDR1 LGHNA and CDR2 YSLEER.

The chain recombines TRBV23-1 with TRBJ2-7; 9 positions match TRBD1. Being an ORF, TRBV23-1 has a function that is uncertain. The CDR3 totals 13 residues. V was clipped by 8 bases and J by 6 bases; unmatched bases: 8. The CDR3 DNA is TGCGCCAGCCTCCGGGACAGGGCCGCCGAGCAGTACTTC. Protein product: CASLRDRAAEQYF.

This rearrangement joins TRBV13 to TRBJ1-6; TRBD1 matches 8 bases. From germline, CDR1 is PRHDT and CDR2 FYEKMQ (reference sequence). CDR3 length equals 15 residues. After removal of 5 bases from V and 8 bases from J, the junction contained 8 bases not matched to a gene. CDR3 protein: CASSKGQGDYSPLHF. The DNA of the CDR3 is TGTGCCAGCAGCAAAGGACAGGGTGATTATTCACCCCTCCACTTT.

J is TRBJ2-3 and V is TRBV4-1, with D tentatively TRBD2 (6 bases). The germline CDR1 and CDR2 sequences are MGHRA and YSYEKL. This CDR3 comprises 14 residues. Trimming stripped 4 bases from V and 5 bases from J, with 13 bases between. The CDR3 sequence is CASSRSIGGDTQYF. For the CDR3, the DNA is TGCGCCAGCAGCCGCTCGATCGGGGGAGATACGCAGTATTTT.

The chain employs TRBV2 and TRBJ1-1; 8 bases fit TRBD1. The J segment lost 4 bases and the V segment lost 6 bases, leaving 4 bases of the junction unmatched. The germline CDR1 and CDR2 sequences are SNHLY and FYNNEI. The CDR3 runs to 13 residues. CDR3 loop: CASRRQGPTEAFF. CDR3 in DNA: TGTGCCAGCAGGCGACAGGGGCCCACTGAAGCTTTCTTT.

The CDR3 spells CASSRGTSGTDTQYF. The CDR3 region has the DNA TGTGCCAGCAGCCGAGGGACTAGCGGAACAGATACGCAGTATTTT. The V call is TRBV11-3, the J call TRBJ2-3; TRBD2 agrees at 11 bases. The CDR3 has 15 amino acids. Germline loops: CDR1 SGHNT, CDR2 YENEEA. V dropped 5 bases and J dropped 3; count of bases not matched to a gene: 4.

V and J are TRBV4-3 and TRBJ2-5, with a weak D call TRBD1 (6 bases). Trimming removed 0 bases from V and 6 bases from J, with 17 bases in between. Germline V gene sequence: CDR1 LGHNA, CDR2 YSLEER. The CDR3 has 16 residues. CDR3 region: CASSQEYETGRQTQYF. In DNA, the CDR3 is TGCGCCAGCAGCCAAGAGTATGAGACAGGTCGACAGACCCAGTACTTC.

A few counts support this clone. The chain links TRBV19 to TRBJ2-5; the match to TRBD2 covers 9 bases. Per germline, CDR1 LNHDA and CDR2 SQIVND (reference sequence). The length of the CDR3 is 15 residues. J gave up 2 bases and V 9 bases, and 10 bases lay outside the gene matches. The CDR3 bases are TGTGCCAGCTCACCTTATAGCGGGAGACAAGAGACCCAGTACTTC. It yields the protein CASSPYSGRQETQYF.

The chain carries TRBV6-5 and TRBJ2-4, with TRBD2 matching over 10 bases. CDR3 size: 14 residues. CDR1 MNHEY and CDR2 SVGAGI come from the germline V gene. The V gene end was trimmed by 10 bases and the J gene end by 1 base; junction bases not matched to a gene: 4. The CDR3 DNA follows: TGTGCCACGAGCGGGGGGGCTGCCAAAAACATTCAGTACTTC. Amino acid sequence: CATSGGAAKNIQYF.

This sequence joins TRBV27 and TRBJ1-1; no clear D gene. This CDR3 region has 13 residues. Per the germline V gene, CDR1 is MNHEY and CDR2 is SMNVEV (reference sequence). V was clipped by 5 bases and J by 5 bases, with 12 bases between them. In DNA, the CDR3 is TGTGCCAGCAGTCTCGTGGGGAGTACTGAAGCTTTCTTT. Translated, it gives CASSLVGSTEAFF.

This chain links TRBV6-5 with TRBJ1-6, with 7 positions matching TRBD1. After removal of 7 bases from V and 7 bases from J, the junction contained 10 bases not matched to a gene. Germline V gene sequence: CDR1 MNHEY, CDR2 SVGAGI. This CDR3 spans 15 amino acids. The DNA for the CDR3 is TGTGCCAGCACCCTAGGGACAGCCCCGAATTCACCCCTCCACTTT. Protein: CASTLGTAPNSPLHF.